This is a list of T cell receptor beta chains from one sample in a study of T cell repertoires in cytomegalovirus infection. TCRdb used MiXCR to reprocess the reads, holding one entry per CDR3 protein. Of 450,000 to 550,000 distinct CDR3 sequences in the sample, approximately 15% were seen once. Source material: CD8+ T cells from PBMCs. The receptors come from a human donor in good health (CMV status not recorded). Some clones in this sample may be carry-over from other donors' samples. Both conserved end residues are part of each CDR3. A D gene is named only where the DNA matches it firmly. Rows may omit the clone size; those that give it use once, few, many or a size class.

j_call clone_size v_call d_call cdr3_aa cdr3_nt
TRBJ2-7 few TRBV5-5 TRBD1 CASSLRDRITYEQYF TGTGCCAGCAGCCTCCGGGACAGGATCACCTACGAGCAGTACTTC
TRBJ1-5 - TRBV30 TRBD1 CAWSGTGEANQPQHF TGTGCCTGGTCCGGGACAGGGGAGGCCAATCAGCCCCAGCATTTT
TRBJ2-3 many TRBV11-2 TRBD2 CASSSPGGGDTQYF TGTGCCAGCAGCTCCCCGGGGGGGGGCGATACGCAGTATTTT
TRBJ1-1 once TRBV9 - CASSPAPGLAQNTEAFF TGTGCCAGCAGCCCCGCCCCGGGACTGGCTCAGAACACTGAAGCTTTCTTT
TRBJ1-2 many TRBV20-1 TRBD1 CSARVDGTGKELDYGYTF TGCAGTGCTAGAGTCGACGGGACAGGGAAAGAGTTAGACTATGGCTACACCTTC
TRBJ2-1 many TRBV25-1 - CASSNQNEQFF TGTGCCAGCAGCAATCAAAATGAGCAGTTCTTC
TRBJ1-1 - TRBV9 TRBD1 CASSSRTGNTEAFF TGTGCCAGCAGCTCGCGGACAGGGAACACTGAAGCTTTCTTT
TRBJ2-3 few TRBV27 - CASSSVGATDTQYF TGTGCCAGCAGTTCTGTGGGAGCCACGGATACGCAGTATTTT
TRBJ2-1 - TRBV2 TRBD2 CASRAASGTHNEQFF TGTGCCAGCAGGGCAGCTAGCGGGACGCACAATGAGCAGTTCTTC
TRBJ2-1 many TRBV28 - CASGYPGSYNEQFF TGTGCCAGCGGCTACCCGGGCTCCTACAATGAGCAGTTCTTC
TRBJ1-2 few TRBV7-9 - CASSLFFSGQGNYGYTF TGTGCCAGCAGCTTATTTTTCTCGGGGCAGGGAAACTATGGCTACACCTTC
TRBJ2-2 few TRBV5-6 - CASSLTEGNTGELFF TGTGCCAGCAGCCTGACGGAAGGAAACACCGGGGAGCTGTTTTTT
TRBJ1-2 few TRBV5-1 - CASSLGRANNYGYTF TGCGCCAGCAGCTTGGGGAGGGCTAATAACTATGGCTACACCTTC
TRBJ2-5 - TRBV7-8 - CARSLDRSQQETHYF TGTGCCAGAAGCTTGGACAGATCCCAACAAGAGACCCATTACTTC
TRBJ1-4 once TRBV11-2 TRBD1 CASSLDIPTGQDNEKLFF TGTGCCAGCAGCTTAGATATCCCCACGGGACAGGATAATGAAAAACTGTTTTTT
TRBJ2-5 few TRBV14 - CASSPMAQAPGTQYF TGTGCCAGCAGCCCCATGGCCCAGGCGCCTGGGACCCAGTACTTC
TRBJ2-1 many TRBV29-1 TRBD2 CSVLGLAGDFSSYNEQFF TGCAGCGTCCTAGGACTAGCGGGTGATTTCAGCTCCTACAATGAGCAGTTCTTC
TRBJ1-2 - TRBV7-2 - CASNRMWGRGSHGYTF TGTGCAAGCAACAGGATGTGGGGGCGTGGATCCCATGGCTACACCTTC
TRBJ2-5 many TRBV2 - CASSGHKETQYF TGTGCCAGCAGTGGACACAAAGAGACCCAGTACTTC
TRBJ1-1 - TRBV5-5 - CASSLAGTGGVTEAFF TGTGCCAGCAGCTTGGCCGGGACCGGGGGAGTCACTGAAGCTTTCTTT
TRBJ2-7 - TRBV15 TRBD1 CATSIAYGTGKHEQYF TGTGCCACCAGCATTGCCTACGGGACAGGGAAACACGAGCAGTACTTC
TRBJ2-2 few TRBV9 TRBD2 CASSVTGGGTGELFF TGTGCCAGCAGCGTTACGGGGGGAGGGACCGGGGAGCTGTTTTTT
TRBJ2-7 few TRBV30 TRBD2 CAWSGPQRDPYEQYF TGTGCCTGGAGTGGGCCGCAGCGGGACCCCTACGAGCAGTACTTC
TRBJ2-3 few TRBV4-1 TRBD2 CASSPDSGADTQYF TGCGCCAGCAGCCCTGATAGCGGGGCAGATACGCAGTATTTT
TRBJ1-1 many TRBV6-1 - CASARLEMAFF TGTGCCAGTGCTAGGTTGGAGATGGCTTTCTTT
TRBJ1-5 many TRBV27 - CASSSRDFSNQPQHF TGTGCCAGCAGTTCCCGGGACTTTAGCAATCAGCCCCAGCATTTT
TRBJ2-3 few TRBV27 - CASSQSVASDTQYF TGTGCCAGCAGTCAATCCGTAGCGTCAGATACGCAGTATTTT